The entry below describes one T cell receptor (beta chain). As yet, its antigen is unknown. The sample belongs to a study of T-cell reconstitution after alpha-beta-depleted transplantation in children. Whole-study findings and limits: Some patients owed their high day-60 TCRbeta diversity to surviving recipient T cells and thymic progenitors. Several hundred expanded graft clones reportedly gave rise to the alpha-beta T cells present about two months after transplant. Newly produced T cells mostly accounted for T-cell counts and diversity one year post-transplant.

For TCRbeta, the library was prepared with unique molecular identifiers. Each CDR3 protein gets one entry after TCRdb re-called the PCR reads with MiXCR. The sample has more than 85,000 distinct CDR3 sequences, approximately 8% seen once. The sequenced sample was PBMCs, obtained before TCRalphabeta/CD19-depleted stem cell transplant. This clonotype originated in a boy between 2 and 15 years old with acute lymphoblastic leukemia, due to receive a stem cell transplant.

CDR3 DNA sequence: TGTGCCAGCAGCCCGGGGCGACTCCCCTACGAGCAGTACTTC. It specifies CASSPGRLPYEQYF. The chain employs TRBV4-2 and TRBJ2-7; TRBD1 or TRBD2 may be the D gene (5 bases each). The CDR3 extends over 14 amino acids. CDR1 is LGHNA and CDR2 is YNFKEQ in the germline V gene. Trimming left V 4 bases short and J 2 bases short, with 12 bases between.